Following are 16 T cell receptor beta chains from one sample sequenced in a study of CD8 T cells in Susac syndrome. Reverse transcription used about 0.45 to 1 ug RNA and random hexamers. TCRdb re-derived calls from the immunoSEQ multiplex PCR reads in MiXCR, one entry per CDR3 protein. The sample has 110,000 or so distinct CDR3 sequences, about 93% seen once. Sequences were obtained from CD4+ T cells from PBMCs. Source of these receptors: a human donor in good health.

This chain joins TRBV29-1 and TRBJ2-7, with D hard to call. Trimming cost V 4 bases and J 5 bases, with 15 bases left between them. Germline CDR1 is SQVTM and CDR2 is ANQGSEA. This CDR3 has 13 amino acids. CDR3 DNA: TGCAGCGTTGGTGACTCGAAAATCCACGAGCAGTACTTC. Amino acids: CSVGDSKIHEQYF.

The chain recombines TRBV3-1 with TRBJ2-7; 7 nucleotides agree with TRBD2. V shed 6 bases and J 1 base; nucleotides not matched to a gene: 12. This CDR3 has 16 amino acids. Germline CDR1 and CDR2: LGHDT and YNNKEL (reference sequence). The CDR3 region has the DNA TGTGCCAGCAGAAACTTAGCGGGCCCTCATTCCTACGAGCAGTACTTC. This encodes CASRNLAGPHSYEQYF.

The chain combines TRBV29-1 with TRBJ2-7, with a weak D call TRBD1 (6 bases). With 4 bases removed from V and 1 base from J, the gap between germline ends came to 8 bases. The germline V gene encodes CDR1 SQVTM and CDR2 ANQGSEA. The CDR3 covers 12 residues. CDR3 sequence reads: CSVARGSYEQYF. The CDR3 DNA reads TGCAGCGTTGCTAGGGGGTCCTACGAGCAGTACTTC.

The chain links TRBV29-1 to TRBJ1-1; 8 bases match TRBD1. Unmatched junction bases numbered 4, after V lost 7 bases and J lost 0 bases. CDR1 SQVTM and CDR2 ANQGSEA come from the germline V gene. This CDR3 has 13 amino acids. The CDR3 nucleotides are TGCAGCGCTGGGACAGGAATGAACACTGAAGCTTTCTTT. This sequence encodes CSAGTGMNTEAFF.

The chain is built from TRBV27 and TRBJ2-2; D unclear. Trimming left V 2 bases short and J 7 bases short, with 11 bases between. Germline CDR1 MNHEY, CDR2 SMNVEV (reference sequence). This CDR3 comprises 14 residues. The CDR3 is CASSLTPVNGELFF. The CDR3 DNA reads as TGTGCCAGCAGTTTAACCCCAGTGAACGGGGAGCTGTTTTTT.

The chain employs TRBV18 and TRBJ1-1, with a tentative D call TRBD1 (5 bases). V was pared by 2 bases and J by 4 bases, with 14 bases between. The V gene's germline CDR1 is KGHSH and CDR2 LQKENI. The CDR3 runs 15 residues. The chain's CDR3 is CASSPTQEAGTEAFF. In DNA, the CDR3 is TGTGCCAGCTCACCAACACAGGAAGCGGGCACTGAAGCTTTCTTT.

The genes are TRBV15 and TRBJ2-7; 10 nucleotides match TRBD2. J was trimmed by 2 bases and V by 0 bases; bases with no gene match: 4. The germline V gene has CDR1 LNHNV and CDR2 YYDKDF (reference sequence). The CDR3 totals 16 residues. CDR3: CATSREGLAGAYEQYF. CDR3 DNA sequence: TGTGCCACCAGCAGAGAAGGGCTAGCGGGAGCCTACGAGCAGTACTTC.

The chain combines TRBV7-2 with TRBJ2-7; 9 bases align to TRBD2. V shed 6 bases and J 3 bases; nucleotides not matched to a gene: 6. The CDR3 length is 14 residues. Germline-derived CDR1 and CDR2 are SGHTA and FQGNSA. CDR3 nucleotides: TGTGCCAGCAGGGAGACTAGCGGAGTCTACGAGCAGTACTTC. The encoded protein is CASRETSGVYEQYF. Based on the CDR3 plus reference TRBV7-2 and TRBJ2-7, the full variable domain is GAGVSQSPSNKVTEKGKDVELRCDPISGHTALYWYRQSLGQGLEFLIYFQGNSAPDKSGLPSDRFSAERTGGSVSTLTIQRTQQEDSAVYLCASRETSGVYEQYFGPGTRLTVT.

The gene calls are TRBV6-5 and TRBJ2-7; D gene unclear. Germline V gives CDR1 MNHEY, CDR2 SVGAGI. This CDR3 region has 15 residues. The germline V and J ends were trimmed by 2 bases and 0 bases, with 11 bases remaining between them. CDR3 DNA: TGTGCCAGCAGTTACGGAAGCGCTGGCTCCTACGAGCAGTACTTC. It yields the protein CASSYGSAGSYEQYF.

This clonotype was picked up one time. The chain uses TRBV20-1 and TRBJ1-5; D is unclear. This CDR3 has 14 residues. From germline, CDR1 is DFQATT and CDR2 SNEGSKA (reference sequence). V lost 2 bases, J lost 2 bases, and 10 bases lay in between. The CDR3 protein is CSARPPAGNQPQHF. The CDR3, as DNA: TGCAGTGCTAGACCCCCCGCAGGCAATCAGCCCCAGCATTTT.

This chain links TRBV4-2 with TRBJ2-6; 8 positions match TRBD1. Per germline, CDR1 LGHNA and CDR2 YNFKEQ. Germline trimming cut 0 bases from V and 2 bases from J; bases unmatched to any gene: 6. This CDR3 comprises 18 residues. In DNA form, the CDR3 reads TGTGCCAGCAGCCAAGATGGGCTACAGGGGGCTGGGGCCAACGTCCTGACTTTC. Encoded protein: CASSQDGLQGAGANVLTF.

The rearrangement links TRBV30 to TRBJ1-2, with 11 bases aligning to TRBD1. V trimming: 4 bases; J trimming: 5 bases; junction bases outside the gene matches: 15. From germline, CDR1 is GTSNPN and CDR2 SVGIG (reference sequence). The CDR3 is 17 amino acids. The CDR3 protein is CAWTTRRTGGFVYGYTF. DNA of the CDR3: TGTGCCTGGACCACGAGGAGGACAGGGGGCTTCGTTTATGGCTACACCTTC.

The chain has TRBV12-3 or TRBV12-4 and TRBJ2-5; TRBD1 matches 7 bases. The CDR3 loop spans 14 amino acids. V shed 6 bases and J 4 bases; nucleotides not matched to a gene: 8. CDR3 region: CASSTDRVGETQYF. The CDR3 nucleotides are TGTGCCAGCAGCACCGACAGGGTGGGAGAGACCCAGTACTTC.

The chain couples TRBV5-1 to TRBJ2-1; D is ambiguous. CDR1 is SGHRS and CDR2 is YFSETQ in the germline V gene. V lost 2 bases, J lost 5 bases, and 11 bases lay in between. The CDR3 has 14 residues. The CDR3 loop reads CASSFLGQDNEQFF. As DNA, the CDR3 is TGCGCCAGCAGCTTTTTAGGGCAAGACAATGAGCAGTTCTTC.

This clonotype has only a few counts. V and J are TRBV6-2 or TRBV6-3 and TRBJ2-5; TRBD2 is a possible D gene (6 bases). Germline loops: CDR1 MNHEY, CDR2 SVGEGT. The CDR3 runs to 15 residues. V was trimmed by 4 bases and J by 0 bases, leaving 12 bases between them. The CDR3 sequence is CASSLGGRNQETQYF. The CDR3 DNA reads TGTGCCAGCAGTTTGGGGGGTCGTAACCAAGAGACCCAGTACTTC.

V and J are TRBV20-1 and TRBJ2-1; D is perhaps TRBD2 (6 bases). The V and J ends lost 3 bases and 1 base respectively, with 10 bases between them. Germline lookup yields CDR1 DFQATT and CDR2 SNEGSKA (reference sequence). The CDR3 totals 14 residues. The CDR3 DNA reads TGCAGTGCTAGTGAGCGGGCTTCCTACAATGAGCAGTTCTTC. Residues: CSASERASYNEQFF.